The rows below give T cell receptor beta chains drawn from one sample of a study of OX40 agonist ivuxolimab in advanced cancers. Only in-frame clones appear in the TCRdb table, and some are missing; sequencing was by immunoSEQ multiplex PCR. The profile shows approximately 52,000 clones, 79% of them singletons. The sequencing here drew on CD4+ or CD8+ T cells sorted from blood, taken in a trial of the OX40 agonist ivuxolimab. The source of these receptors is an adult with an advanced solid tumor such as melanoma, head and neck, liver or kidney cancer. Each CDR3 is given with its conserved first and last residue. Fields, in order: V gene, J gene, clone size, D gene, CDR3 DNA, CDR3 protein. The D gene is left open where the match is weak. For some rows the clone size is stated as once, few or many, or as a class when expanded; others skip it.

>TRBV19|TRBJ2-4|NA|NA
TGTGCCAGTACCGGACAGGCCAAAAACATTCAGTACTTC
CASTGQAKNIQYF
>TRBV28|TRBJ1-6|NA|TRBD1
TGTGCCAGCAGTTCAACCCCAGGGGGCCAGATTTCACCCCTCCACTTT
CASSSTPGGQISPLHF
>TRBV4-3|TRBJ2-1|NA|NA
TGCGCCAGCAGCCAAGATAGGGGAACCGATGAGCAGTTCTTC
CASSQDRGTDEQFF
>TRBV9|TRBJ2-3|NA|NA
TGTGCCAGCAGCGAACACTGGGGCGGGGATACGCAGTATTTT
CASSEHWGGDTQYF
>TRBV5-5|TRBJ1-5|NA|TRBD1
TGTGCCAGCAGCTTGGGGGTGGGACAGGGAGGCAATCAGCCCCAGCATTTT
CASSLGVGQGGNQPQHF
>TRBV19|TRBJ1-5|NA|TRBD1
TGTGCCAGTAGTACCCGGACAGGGGGCGTTGGGAGCAATCAGCCCCAGCATTTT
CASSTRTGGVGSNQPQHF
>TRBV6-1|TRBJ1-5|NA|TRBD1
TGTGCCAGCATCCCAAGGACAGGGGGCCAGCCCCAGCATTTT
CASIPRTGGQPQHF
>TRBV2|TRBJ2-7|few|TRBD1
TGTGCCAGCAGACCTGGACAGGGCTCCTACGAGCAGTACTTC
CASRPGQGSYEQYF
>TRBV29-1|TRBJ1-1|NA|NA
TGCAGCGCTTCGAACACTGAAGCTTTCTTT
CSASNTEAFF
>TRBV19|TRBJ2-2|NA|NA
TGTGCCAGTAGTATTATGAGATCGAGAACCGGGGAGCTGTTTTTT
CASSIMRSRTGELFF
>TRBV7-9|TRBJ2-6|NA|NA
TGTGCCAGCAGGGACTCTGGGGCCAACGTCCTGACTTTC
CASRDSGANVLTF
>TRBV19|TRBJ1-1|NA|TRBD1
TGTGCCAGTAGGGGGGACAGGGTAAACACTGAAGCTTTCTTT
CASRGDRVNTEAFF
>TRBV7-2|TRBJ1-6|few|NA
TGTGCCAGCAGCACCGGACAGCCCAATTCACCCCTCCACTTT
CASSTGQPNSPLHF
>TRBV29-1|TRBJ1-5|NA|NA
TGCAGCGTTGGTGAAGGGCTCGGCAATCAGCCCCAGCATTTT
CSVGEGLGNQPQHF
>TRBV11-2|TRBJ2-1|NA|NA
TGTGCCAGCGGACCCCGGGACTCAGGACGGGAGCAGTTCTTC
CASGPRDSGREQFF
>TRBV2|TRBJ2-2|NA|NA
TGTGCCAGCAGAGTGGGAACGAACACCGGGGAGCTGTTTTTT
CASRVGTNTGELFF
>TRBV7-2|TRBJ2-4|NA|TRBD2
TGTGCCAGCAGCCCAACCGGGGGGAGGGGTTACATTCAGTACTTC
CASSPTGGRGYIQYF
>TRBV18|TRBJ2-5|NA|TRBD1
TGTGCCAGCTCACCAACAGGGGTAGGGCAAGAGACCCAGTACTTC
CASSPTGVGQETQYF
>TRBV6-1|TRBJ2-1|NA|NA
TGTGCCAGCACCTCACGGGTGGGAGTAAGTGAGCAGTTCTTC
CASTSRVGVSEQFF
>TRBV7-8|TRBJ1-1|NA|NA
TGTGCCAGCAGCTTAGCGGTGGCGGCTGAAGCTTTCTTT
CASSLAVAAEAFF
>TRBV30|TRBJ2-7|NA|NA
TGTGCCTGGCGGGACCCTCGCGTAAAGGGAGGCTACGAGCAGTACTTC
CAWRDPRVKGGYEQYF
>TRBV7-2|TRBJ1-1|NA|NA
TGTGCCAGCAGCAGAGGGGACCGCACCATGAACACTGAAGCTTTCTTT
CASSRGDRTMNTEAFF
>TRBV5-4|TRBJ2-3|NA|TRBD2
TGTGCCAGCAGCCCTGGGACTAGCGGGAGGGCCGGGGATACGCAGTATTTT
CASSPGTSGRAGDTQYF
>TRBV4-3|TRBJ2-1|NA|NA
TGCGCCAGCAGCCCAAACTCCGATACTAGCCTCTCCTACAATGAGCAGTTCTTC
CASSPNSDTSLSYNEQFF
>TRBV19|TRBJ1-5|once|NA
TGTGCCAGTAGTTTCGGGACGGATCAGCCCCAGCATTTT
CASSFGTDQPQHF
>TRBV15|TRBJ2-7|NA|NA
TGTGCCACCAGCCGAGACAGCTACGAGCAGTACTTC
CATSRDSYEQYF
>TRBV6-1|TRBJ1-2|few|NA
TGTGCCAGCAGCTCCGGTCCCGGAACCCTCTATGGCTACACCTTC
CASSSGPGTLYGYTF
>TRBV7-2|TRBJ1-2|NA|TRBD1
TGTGCCAGCAGCCGCCAAGGACAGGGACTAGGTGGCTACACCTTC
CASSRQGQGLGGYTF
>TRBV6-5|TRBJ1-1|NA|NA
TGTGCCAGCAGCGATGGACGGTACACTGAAGCTTTCTTT
CASSDGRYTEAFF
>TRBV2|TRBJ1-2|few|NA
TGTGCCAGCAGTGAGTGGGGGTATGGCTACACCTTC
CASSEWGYGYTF
>TRBV7-9|TRBJ1-6|few|TRBD1
TGTGCCAGCAGCCTGACAGGGGAAAATTCACCCCTCCACTTT
CASSLTGENSPLHF
>TRBV4-2|TRBJ1-3|NA|NA
TGTGCCAGCAGCCAAATGGGACCGACCGACTCTGGAAACACCATATATTTT
CASSQMGPTDSGNTIYF
>TRBV19|TRBJ2-4|NA|TRBD1
TGTGCCAGTAGTGGGGCAGGGGGCGCGAAAAACATTCAGTACTTC
CASSGAGGAKNIQYF
>TRBV6-5|TRBJ1-2|few|NA
TGTGCCAGCAGGACCAACTATGGCTACACCTTC
CASRTNYGYTF
>TRBV14|TRBJ1-2|few|TRBD1
TGTGCCAGCAGCCAAGGGACAGGGGGACGAGTTGGCTACACCTTC
CASSQGTGGRVGYTF
>TRBV12-5|TRBJ2-5|NA|NA
TGTGCTAGTGGTAAGGACGTGGGTAGGGAGACCCAGTACTTC
CASGKDVGRETQYF
>TRBV5-1|TRBJ2-2|NA|NA
TGCGCCAGCAGCTATGACCGGGTTCTAAACACCGGGGAGCTGTTTTTT
CASSYDRVLNTGELFF
>TRBV5-1|TRBJ2-7|NA|TRBD1
TGCGCCAGCAGCGGATCCGGGACAGCGTACGAGCAGTACTTC
CASSGSGTAYEQYF
>TRBV30|TRBJ2-1|few|TRBD2
TGTGCCTGGAGCAGACCGGGACTAGCTTCCTACAATGAGCAGTTCTTC
CAWSRPGLASYNEQFF
>TRBV19|TRBJ2-7|NA|NA
TGTGCCAGTAACGCCAGGGCAGGGGAACACGAGCAGTACTTC
CASNARAGEHEQYF
>TRBV7-2|TRBJ2-2|NA|NA
TGTGCCAGCAGCTTAGGTGGCAGGGTTGCCGGGGAGCTGTTTTTT
CASSLGGRVAGELFF
>TRBV5-4|TRBJ2-5|NA|NA
TGTGCCAGCAGCTTTCCAGGGGGGGAGACCCAGTACTTC
CASSFPGGETQYF
>TRBV18|TRBJ2-3|medium-sized|TRBD2
TGTGCCAGCTCACCAGGGACTAGCGGCACCCCCACAGATACGCAGTATTTT
CASSPGTSGTPTDTQYF
>TRBV5-8|TRBJ1-1|NA|NA
TGTGCCAGCAGCTTGGTCCTAGGGGGAAACATGAACACTGAAGCTTTCTTT
CASSLVLGGNMNTEAFF
>TRBV6-6|TRBJ2-1|NA|NA
TGTGCCGGCAGGGCAAGCTCCTACAATGAGCAGTTCTTC
CAGRASSYNEQFF
>TRBV6-5|TRBJ1-1|once|NA
TGTGCCAGCAGTTTATTAGAGAGCACTGAAGCTTTCTTT
CASSLLESTEAFF
>TRBV28|TRBJ1-2|NA|NA
TGTGCCAGCAAGTCAGGGGACTATGGCTACACCTTC
CASKSGDYGYTF
>TRBV7-8|TRBJ2-7|NA|NA
TGTGCCAGCAGCTTAGGGGGCGTAGGCTACGAGCAGTACTTC
CASSLGGVGYEQYF
>TRBV27|TRBJ2-6|NA|NA
TGTGCCAGCAGTTCGCCTGGTTTGTCTGGGGCCAACGTCCTGACTTTC
CASSSPGLSGANVLTF
>TRBV5-1|TRBJ1-1|few|NA
TGCGCCAGCAGCCCGGGACCCGAATCGGACACTGAAGCTTTCTTT
CASSPGPESDTEAFF
>TRBV18|TRBJ2-5|NA|NA
TGTGCCAGCTCACCGGAGGGAGTCCGAGAGACCCAGTACTTC
CASSPEGVRETQYF
>TRBV9|TRBJ1-4|NA|NA
TGTGCCAGCAGCGTAGCGGGCGGTAATGAAAAACTGTTTTTT
CASSVAGGNEKLFF
>TRBV30|TRBJ2-7|NA|NA
TGTGCCTGGAGTCGGGGGTCCTACTCCTACGAGCAGTACTTC
CAWSRGSYSYEQYF
>TRBV6-5|TRBJ1-3|NA|TRBD1
TGTGCCAGCAGTTACAGGGACAGGGGGCGAGGAAACACCATATATTTT
CASSYRDRGRGNTIYF
>TRBV5-6|TRBJ2-3|once|TRBD1
TGTGCCAGCAGCTTCTCTGGGACAGGGGCAGATACGCAGTATTTT
CASSFSGTGADTQYF
>TRBV6-1|TRBJ2-2|NA|NA
TGTGCCAGCCGAGTATACACCGGGGAGCTGTTTTTT
CASRVYTGELFF
>TRBV10-3|TRBJ1-1|NA|NA
TGTGCCACCCAGGCGGGGGAAGGGTCTGAAGCTTTCTTT
CATQAGEGSEAFF
>TRBV7-9|TRBJ2-7|NA|NA
TGTGCCAGCAGCTTAGGGGGTCAGGAAAACTCCTACGAGCAGTACTTC
CASSLGGQENSYEQYF
>TRBV7-3|TRBJ2-7|NA|TRBD2
TGTGCCAGCAGCTCCCGGGGGGGCGGTTCATACGAGCAGTACTTC
CASSSRGGGSYEQYF
>TRBV6-5|TRBJ1-1|NA|NA
TGTGCCAGCAGCCACCAGACGGGGACTGAAGCTTTCTTT
CASSHQTGTEAFF